This is a list of T cell receptor beta chains from one sample in a study of shared clonotypes between healthy human individuals. The table came from immunoSEQ multiplex PCR; TCRdb's copy has only in-frame clones and leaves some out. The profile shows 2 million to 2.5 million clones, 80% to 95% of them singletons. What was sequenced was naive CD4+ T cells from PBMCs. These receptors were obtained from a young man in good health. Some clones in this sample may be carry-over from other donors' samples. Each CDR3 is given with its conserved first and last residue. Fields, in order: D gene, V gene, clone size, J gene, CDR3 DNA, CDR3 protein. A D gene is named only where the DNA matches it firmly. Clone size is given for some rows only: seen once, a few or many times, or a class if the clone is expanded.

>TRBD1|TRBV5-4|-|TRBJ1-2
TGTGCCAGCAGGGTACAGGGGCCAACCTTTAACTATGGCTACACCTTC
CASRVQGPTFNYGYTF
>TRBD1|TRBV6-5|-|TRBJ2-5
TGTGCCAGCAGTTACCGGAAGGGACAGGGTACGGAGACCCAGTACTTC
CASSYRKGQGTETQYF
>TRBD1|TRBV7-9|-|TRBJ2-1
TGTGCCAGCAGCTCCGGGACAGGGGGTTACAATGAGCAGTTCTTC
CASSSGTGGYNEQFF
>-|TRBV7-2|-|TRBJ2-1
TGTGCCAGCAGCCTCCGGAATAGCGGAGGGAATGAGCAGTTCTTC
CASSLRNSGGNEQFF
>-|TRBV2|-|TRBJ1-1
TGTGCCAGCAGTGAGGGCAGATTCAGCACTGAAGCTTTCTTT
CASSEGRFSTEAFF
>-|TRBV7-2|-|TRBJ2-3
TGTGCCAGCAGCTCCCCTAACGAGGATACGCAGTATTTT
CASSSPNEDTQYF
>-|TRBV18|few|TRBJ2-2
TGTGCCAGCTCCCGAGGTTACAACACCGGGGAGCTGTTTTTT
CASSRGYNTGELFF
>-|TRBV18|-|TRBJ1-5
TGTGCCAGCTCACCTTACGGGGGGACGGCCGGCAATCAGCCCCAGCATTTT
CASSPYGGTAGNQPQHF
>-|TRBV2|-|TRBJ1-5
TGTGCCAGCAAAAAGAATAGCAATCAGCCCCAGCATTTT
CASKKNSNQPQHF
>TRBD1|TRBV2|-|TRBJ2-5
TGTGCCAGCAGCGTCACGACAGGGCAAGAGACCCAGTACTTC
CASSVTTGQETQYF
>-|TRBV5-5|-|TRBJ1-1
TGTGCCAGCAGCATCGCCCCGGGCCCACCTGAAGCTTTCTTT
CASSIAPGPPEAFF
>TRBD2|TRBV5-1|-|TRBJ2-3
TGCGCCAGCAGCTTGCCGGGAGGGGAAGATACGCAGTATTTT
CASSLPGGEDTQYF
>-|TRBV9|-|TRBJ2-3
TGTGCCAGCAGTGTCCTTTCCCGATCTAGCACAGATACGCAGTATTTT
CASSVLSRSSTDTQYF
>-|TRBV21-1|-|TRBJ2-1
TGTGCCAGCAGCAAGTACAGGGTCTACAATGAGCAGTTCTTC
CASSKYRVYNEQFF
>-|TRBV9|-|TRBJ2-1
TGTGCCAGCAGCGTAGGGGCGACACATTACAATGAGCAGTTCTTC
CASSVGATHYNEQFF
>-|TRBV5-4|-|TRBJ1-2
TGTGCCAGCAGAATAGACAGCTATGGCTACACCTTC
CASRIDSYGYTF
>-|TRBV2|-|TRBJ2-1
TGTGCCAGCAGTGGGCTCCTAGTCTCCTACAATGAGCAGTTCTTC
CASSGLLVSYNEQFF
>TRBD1|TRBV19|few|TRBJ1-2
TGTGCCAGTAGTTTCCAGGGGGCAATGAGTGGCTACACCTTC
CASSFQGAMSGYTF
>TRBD2|TRBV7-2|once|TRBJ2-7
TGTGCCAGCAGCTCTCCAGGACTAGCAGAAGAGCAGTACTTC
CASSSPGLAEEQYF
>-|TRBV6-5|-|TRBJ1-2
TGTGCCAGCAGTTATGGGGGGTATGGCTACACCTTC
CASSYGGYGYTF
>-|TRBV28|-|TRBJ1-2
TGTGCCAGCAGATACAGCAGGATCAGTGGCTACACCTTC
CASRYSRISGYTF
>-|TRBV7-2|-|TRBJ2-1
TGTGCCAGCAGCAATCGGGACCAGGGGGAGCAGTTCTTC
CASSNRDQGEQFF
>TRBD1|TRBV18|few|TRBJ1-5
TGTGCCAGCTCCCCAGGGGGCGCGAGTCAGCCCCAGCATTTT
CASSPGGASQPQHF
>-|TRBV28|-|TRBJ1-1
TGTGCCAGCAGCCTAGGGGGATTTGAAGCTTTCTTT
CASSLGGFEAFF